This T cell receptor beta chain appears in the sequencing data of a study of blood T cells in healthy people across ages. Primed by a sample-barcoded 5' primer and a J-beta primer mix, a second PCR proceeded for about 6 to 11 cycles. MiXCR, run by TCRdb on the 5' RACE reads, gives a single entry per CDR3 protein. The table lists roughly 800,000 distinct CDR3 sequences, 55% to 75% of them singletons, with roughly 20% in the top ten. Trimming took off 5 bases at V and 5 bases at J, with 9 bases between the two ends. CDR1 and CDR2 from the germline V gene are SEHNR and FQNEAQ (reference sequence). This CDR3 is 12 amino acids long. Study-level findings and limits: Unknown CMV status may confound age-related changes in expanded clones.

Concerning this clonotype itself: The antigen is unknown.

Sequencing input: blood. The J gene is TRBJ1-2, the V gene TRBV7-9; a weak D match, TRBD1 (6 bases). This sequence originates from a young man in good health. The CDR3 here is CASSHRAYGYTF. CDR3 sequence (DNA): TGTGCCAGCAGCCACAGGGCATATGGCTACACCTTC. Drawing the rest from reference TRBV7-9 and TRBJ1-2, the complete variable domain is DTGVSQNPRHKITKRGQNVTFRCDPISEHNRLYWYRQTLGQGPEFLTYFQNEAQLEKSRLLSDRFSAERPKGSFSTLEIQRTEQGDSAMYLCASSHRAYGYTFGSGTRLTVV.